This T cell receptor (beta chain) was documented in a study of OX40 agonist ivuxolimab in advanced cancers. Notes on the research overall: Ivuxolimab was an agonistic, fully human IgG2 monoclonal antibody directed against OX40 (CD134), a costimulatory receptor. Peripheral TCRbeta sequencing aimed to test whether ivuxolimab altered TCR sequence diversity and caused clonal T-cell expansion. The dose-escalation cohort was roughly 83% male with a mean age of approximately 60 years, ranging from roughly 20 to 80. Intravenous ivuxolimab was administered to patients every 2 weeks at six dose levels: 0.01, 0.1, 0.3, 1.5, 3 and 10 mg/kg. The monotherapy dose-escalation portion (N ≈ 52 patients) of the phase I ivuxolimab trial is reported in the paper. Patients were allowed to have had prior anti-PD-1, anti-PD-L1 or anti-CTLA-4 therapy, and 30% to 40% of the dose-escalation patients had been treated with checkpoint inhibitors. Of the approximately 50 dose-escalation patients, hepatocellular carcinoma was present in around 19, melanoma in approximately 15, renal cell carcinoma in 9 and head and neck cancer in 9. Partial responses occurred in three dose-escalation patients: two with cutaneous melanoma and one with hepatocellular carcinoma. Broad study findings and their caveats: After ivuxolimab, CD8+ T cells had more expanded clones than CD4+ T cells on average. Antigen specificity was not determined for the clonally expanded peripheral T cells. In the 0.1-3.0 mg/kg groups, partial responders had among the lowest normalized peripheral clonal expansion, particularly in CD8+ T cells. Low levels of normalized T-cell clonal expansion were also seen in some nonresponding patients. At doses from 0.1 to 3.0 mg/kg, clonal expansion was seen in both CD4+ and CD8+ blood T cells between baseline and week 6.

A note on this clone: The antigen it binds to is not known. No clone much larger than this one lies a single base away; base qualities are absent.

Patients with autoimmune disease history or receiving systemic immunosuppression were excluded from the trial. In every dose cohort, peripheral blood was drawn for TCR sequencing at baseline, cycle 4 day 1, and cycle 7 day 1. The samples were drawn from a first-in-human, open-label, multicenter phase I dose-escalation trial of ivuxolimab. Adults with locally advanced or metastatic melanoma, renal cell, hepatocellular, or head and neck squamous cell carcinoma were enrolled in the trial. Before TCR sequencing, CD4+ T cells and CD8+ T cells were sorted from peripheral blood as separate populations. The CDR3 numbers 19 residues from cysteine through phenylalanine. Here the CDR3 DNA is all that survives: 57 bases in frame from base 1. V is cut by 2 bases and J by 4 bases, and the space between the germline ends is 25 bases. In the germline V gene, CDR1 corresponds to ENHRY and CDR2 to SYGVKD. Genomic DNA was isolated from the sorted cells so that the TCRbeta CDR3 region could be sequenced. TCRbeta CDR3 regions were sequenced using the immunoSEQ Assay. TCRdb holds this immuneACCESS table with in-frame rearrangements only. Some clones are missing; in checked studies, unresolved V genes explain under half, and the rest has no known cause. This sample gives tens of thousands of clones in total; approximately 90% of them show up just once. The leading ten clones occupy about a tenth of the sample.

The input for sequencing was CD4+ or CD8+ T cells sorted from blood, taken in a trial of the OX40 agonist ivuxolimab. The receptor comes from an adult with an advanced solid tumor such as melanoma, head and neck, liver or kidney cancer. Rearrangement joined TRBV10-3 to TRBJ2-3; tentative D gene TRBD1, with 6 bases matching. Read as DNA, the sequence is TGTGCCATCAGTGAGGCCCCGAAGGGGGTTGGGCCGAAGGCAGATACGCAGTATTTT. It is translated as CAISEAPKGVGPKADTQYF.